One TCR beta chain is described in this entry. The CDR3 is made up of 16 amino acids. The sample belongs to a study of cytomegalovirus exposure and HLA in healthy donors. The primer mix had 60 Vbeta and 13 Jbeta primers. Sequencing used immunoSEQ multiplex PCR; TCRdb keeps in-frame clones, though not all of them. This sample carries 65,000 to 90,000 clones, with 2.5% to 3% going to the ten biggest clones. The TCR was taken from a man aged 40-49 years in good health and CMV-seronegative. The J gene is TRBJ2-7, the V gene TRBV21-1; TRBD1 is taken as the D call from the table, unchecked against the DNA. TRBV21-1 is noted as a pseudogene. Sequencing was performed on PBMCs. CDR3 nucleotide sequence: TGTGCCAGCACCCGGTGGGGCAGCGCTGGCACCTACGAGCAGTACTTC. Protein product: CASTRWGSAGTYEQYF.